The 32 T cell receptor beta chains below were found in one sample sequenced in a study of T cell changes during pregnancy in multiple sclerosis. This table comes from immunoSEQ multiplex PCR, and its TCRdb copy is limited to in-frame clones, with some not included. The sample shows around 41,000 clones, approximately 90% of them seen only once. Sequenced here: CD4+ T cells from peripheral blood mononuclear cells, sampled in the third trimester of pregnancy. Source of these receptors: a female donor in good health, enrolled as a control in a pregnancy study.

The V and J genes are TRBV28 and TRBJ1-5; maybe TRBD1 (5 bases). The CDR3 spans 15 residues. Germline V gives CDR1 MDHEN, CDR2 SYDVKM. V was shortened by 2 bases and J by 6 bases, with 14 bases between the two germline ends. The CDR3 nucleotides are TGTGCCAGCAGTTTAGGGACCACGGGAGGTCAGCCCCAGCATTTT. Protein product: CASSLGTTGGQPQHF.

In this sample, this clone turned up a few times. The chain is built from TRBV5-1 and TRBJ1-1; no reliable D call. Germline loops: CDR1 SGHRS, CDR2 YFSETQ. The length of the CDR3 is 16 residues. Between the trimmed V and J ends, which lost 0 bases and 1 base, there was a span of 13 bases. The CDR3 coding sequence is TGCGCCAGCAGCTTGGTCGGAGGGAATAAGAACACTGAAGCTTTCTTT. Translated: CASSLVGGNKNTEAFF.

J is TRBJ2-1 and V is TRBV7-2, with 10 bases that match TRBD2. Germline V gene lookup returns CDR1 SGHTA and CDR2 FQGNSA. This CDR3 region has 16 residues. J lost 4 bases, V lost 1 base, and 4 bases had no gene match. CDR3: CASSLGPSGGYNEQFF. In nucleotides, the CDR3 is TGTGCCAGCAGCTTAGGTCCTAGCGGGGGTTACAATGAGCAGTTCTTC.

This chain connects TRBV5-8 to TRBJ1-1; D gene uncertain. Trimming cost V 0 bases and J 4 bases, with 10 bases left between them. This CDR3 is built from 14 residues. Germline CDR1 is SGHTS and CDR2 is YDEGEE. CDR3 protein: CASSLDRGLTEAFF. The CDR3 nucleotides read TGTGCCAGCAGCTTGGACAGAGGACTCACTGAAGCTTTCTTT.

CDR3 DNA: TGTGCCAGCAGTGTGGAGATGACTGAAGCTTTCTTT. It encodes CASSVEMTEAFF. The rearrangement uses TRBV2 and TRBJ1-1; D is undetermined. Trimming removed 4 bases at V and 5 bases at J, with 8 bases between. CDR3 size: 12 residues. Germline V gives CDR1 SNHLY, CDR2 FYNNEI.

This chain uses TRBV10-3 with TRBJ2-7; D remains unclear. The CDR3 extends over 13 amino acids. Looked up from germline, CDR1 is ENHRY and CDR2 is SYGVKD. V was clipped by 3 bases and J by 2 bases, with 8 bases between them. CDR3 nucleotides: TGTGCCATCAGTGAACAAGTAACCTACGAGCAGTACTTC. Translation: CAISEQVTYEQYF.

This clone was found once. This chain links TRBV4-1 with TRBJ2-1; 13 bases are a match to TRBD2. Germline V CDR1 and CDR2: MGHRA, YSYEKL. The CDR3 covers 17 residues. After removal of 4 bases from V and 6 bases from J, the junction contained 9 bases not matched to a gene. CDR3 DNA: TGCGCCAGCAGCCTTACTAGCGGGGGGGTCGTAAGCAATGAGCAGTTCTTC. Protein product: CASSLTSGGVVSNEQFF.

The chain is built from TRBV7-8 and TRBJ2-5; a weak D match, TRBD2 (6 bases). Germline-derived CDR1 and CDR2 are SGHVS and FQNEAQ. V gave up 8 bases and J gave up 0 bases, with 22 bases separating them. The CDR3 spans 17 residues. The CDR3 DNA sequence: TGTGCCAGCGGGCTGGGTAGACGGGAGAGTCACCAAGAGACCCAGTACTTC. It translates to CASGLGRRESHQETQYF. The full variable domain, with the rest looked up from reference TRBV7-8 and TRBJ2-5, is GAGVSQSPRYKVAKRGQDVALRCDPISGHVSLFWYQQALGQGPEFLTYFQNEAQLDKSGLPSDRFFAERPEGSVSTLKIQRTQQEDSAVYLCASGLGRRESHQETQYFGPGTRLLVL.

The chain employs TRBV5-1 and TRBJ2-1; tentatively, D is TRBD1 (6 bases). The germline V and J ends were trimmed by 4 bases and 1 base, with 18 bases remaining between them. The CDR3 spans 17 residues. Germline V gene data show CDR1 as SGHRS and CDR2 as YFSETQ. CDR3 amino acids: CASSPNTGTLSYNEQFF. The CDR3 coding sequence is TGCGCCAGCAGCCCAAACACTGGGACACTTTCCTACAATGAGCAGTTCTTC. The full variable domain, in which reference TRBV5-1 and TRBJ2-1 provide the parts outside the CDR3, is KAGVTQTPRYLIKTRGQQVTLSCSPISGHRSVSWYQQTPGQGLQFLFEYFSETQRNKGNFPGRFSGRQFSNSRSEMNVSTLELGDSALYLCASSPNTGTLSYNEQFFGPGTRLTVL.

The rearrangement uses TRBV19 and TRBJ2-2; maybe TRBD1 (7 bases). Germline V lookup: CDR1 LNHDA, CDR2 SQIVND (reference sequence). This CDR3 has 15 amino acids. The V gene lost 3 bases and the J gene lost 5 bases, with 13 bases spanning the gap. DNA for the CDR3: TGTGCCAGTAGTATGGTGGCAGGGGGGACCGGGGAGCTGTTTTTT. Protein product: CASSMVAGGTGELFF.

The chain is built from TRBV11-2 and TRBJ2-3; the D gene is possibly TRBD2 (6 bases). The CDR3 covers 15 residues. Trimming stripped 4 bases from V and 2 bases from J, with 13 bases between. Germline V CDR1 and CDR2: SGHAT, FQNNGV. CDR3 loop: CASSSWDSTTDTQYF. CDR3 nucleotide sequence: TGTGCCAGCAGCTCCTGGGACTCTACCACAGATACGCAGTATTTT.

This chain links TRBV30 with TRBJ2-2, with D maybe TRBD1 (5 bases). V was trimmed by 4 bases and J by 2 bases, leaving 14 bases between them. The V gene's germline CDR1 is GTSNPN and CDR2 SVGIG (reference sequence). This CDR3 has 15 residues. The DNA for the CDR3 is TGTGCCTGGACTCGGCGGACAATAAACACCGGGGAGCTGTTTTTT. This codes for CAWTRRTINTGELFF.

The V and J genes are TRBV5-1 and TRBJ2-4; D may be TRBD1 (7 bases). V was cut by 1 base and J by 3 bases, with 14 bases left in between. Germline CDR1 reads SGHRS; CDR2 reads YFSETQ. CDR3 size: 16 residues. The CDR3 region is CASSLMQGGYKNIQYF. CDR3 in DNA: TGCGCCAGCAGCTTGATGCAGGGGGGATACAAAAACATTCAGTACTTC.

This rearrangement joins TRBV5-1 to TRBJ1-2; 9 nucleotides line up with TRBD1. This CDR3 is 14 amino acids long. After removal of 4 bases from V and 5 bases from J, the junction contained 6 bases not matched to a gene. CDR1 and CDR2 (germline): SGHRS, YFSETQ. The CDR3 reads CASSDSGTGYGYTF. CDR3 nucleotide sequence: TGCGCCAGCAGCGATTCCGGGACAGGGTATGGCTACACCTTC.

J is TRBJ2-2 and V is TRBV6-1, with 12 bases identical to TRBD1. The CDR3 loop spans 17 amino acids. J gave up 11 bases and V 4 bases, and 14 bases lay outside the gene matches. Germline CDR1 reads MNHNS; CDR2 reads SASEGT. CDR3 region: CASSATGTGGFSGELFF. CDR3 bases: TGTGCCAGCAGTGCTACCGGGACAGGGGGCTTTTCGGGAGAGCTGTTTTTT.

This chain connects TRBV5-1 to TRBJ1-5, with D perhaps TRBD1 (6 bases). Germline V gene lookup returns CDR1 SGHRS and CDR2 YFSETQ. The CDR3 is made up of 14 amino acids. V gave up 0 bases and J gave up 9 bases, with 13 bases separating them. CDR3 sequence reads: CASSLEQGSGPQHF. The CDR3 DNA follows: TGCGCCAGCAGCTTGGAACAGGGCTCAGGGCCCCAGCATTTT.

The rearrangement uses TRBV5-1 and TRBJ2-5; 9 positions agree with TRBD2. The CDR3 contains 16 residues. CDR1 and CDR2 (germline): SGHRS, YFSETQ. V shed 2 bases, J shed 4 bases, and the junction held 9 bases outside the gene matches. The CDR3 loop is CASSFRSASGVETQYF. The CDR3, as DNA: TGCGCCAGCAGCTTTCGGTCAGCTAGCGGGGTAGAGACCCAGTACTTC.

This chain uses TRBV4-2 with TRBJ2-6, with no clear D. CDR3 length equals 17 residues. V lost 0 bases and J lost 0, with 9 bases in between. From germline, CDR1 is LGHNA and CDR2 YNFKEQ. CDR3 DNA: TGTGCCAGCAGCCAAGAAAGGTCGGGCTCTGGGGCCAACGTCCTGACTTTC. It translates to CASSQERSGSGANVLTF.

The rearrangement links TRBV7-9 to TRBJ2-1; D unresolved. The germline CDR1 and CDR2 sequences are SEHNR and FQNEAQ (reference sequence). This CDR3 spans 16 amino acids. V was pared by 0 bases and J by 6 bases, with 15 bases between. CDR3 sequence: CASSLARTISLNEQFF. CDR3 bases: TGTGCCAGCAGCTTAGCCAGAACAATCTCCCTCAATGAGCAGTTCTTC.

The CDR3 DNA follows: TGTGCCAGCAGTTTTCTGGGAGTCTATGGCTACACCTTC. This translates into CASSFLGVYGYTF. This sequence joins TRBV28 and TRBJ1-2; D not certain. The ends were cut back, 3 bases at V and 4 bases at J, with 9 bases in the middle. The germline gives CDR1 MDHEN, CDR2 SYDVKM. The CDR3 runs 13 residues.

The chain joins TRBV5-1 to TRBJ1-4, with 10 bases fitting TRBD1. The V gene end was trimmed by 2 bases and the J gene end by 4 bases; junction bases not matched to a gene: 2. The CDR3 has 15 residues. Looked up from germline, CDR1 is SGHRS and CDR2 is YFSETQ. The CDR3 region is CASSFGTGVNEKLFF. As DNA, the CDR3 is TGCGCCAGCAGCTTCGGGACAGGGGTTAATGAAAAACTGTTTTTT.

V gene TRBV7-2 combines with J gene TRBJ1-4; 9 nucleotides align to TRBD1. J was trimmed by 8 bases and V by 1 base; bases with no gene match: 5. This CDR3 has 15 residues. Germline assignment: CDR1 SGHTA and CDR2 FQGNSA. This CDR3 is CASSLGDRATEKLFF. The CDR3 nucleotides read TGTGCCAGCAGCTTAGGGGACAGGGCAACCGAAAAACTGTTTTTT. The full variable domain, rest sourced from reference TRBV7-2 and TRBJ1-4, is GAGVSQSPSNKVTEKGKDVELRCDPISGHTALYWYRQSLGQGLEFLIYFQGNSAPDKSGLPSDRFSAERTGGSVSTLTIQRTQQEDSAVYLCASSLGDRATEKLFFGSGTQLSVL.

This clone was counted a single time. This sequence joins TRBV19 and TRBJ1-2, with unresolved D. Germline V gene data show CDR1 as LNHDA and CDR2 as SQIVND (reference sequence). The CDR3 extends over 14 amino acids. Trimming removed 1 base at V and 2 bases at J, with 8 bases between. In DNA form, the CDR3 reads TGTGCCAGTAGTATAGTGGCGGGGAACTATGGCTACACCTTC. Encoded protein: CASSIVAGNYGYTF.

The V call is TRBV19, the J call TRBJ2-3, with D unclear. Germline-derived CDR1 and CDR2 are LNHDA and SQIVND (reference sequence). The V end was cut by 3 bases, the J end by 4 bases, with 8 bases between. The CDR3 spans 13 residues. CDR3 residues: CASSIDIPDTQYF. Written as DNA, the CDR3 is TGTGCCAGTAGTATCGACATTCCAGATACGCAGTATTTT.

The chain carries TRBV27 and TRBJ2-1, with 11 bases that match TRBD2. The V gene's germline CDR1 is MNHEY and CDR2 SMNVEV (reference sequence). Trimming at V came to 8 bases and at J to 9 bases, leaving 3 bases not matched to a gene. The CDR3 covers 12 residues. In nucleotides, the CDR3 is TGTGCCAGCGGGCTAGCGGGAGGTGAGCAGTTCTTC. It codes for CASGLAGGEQFF.

This clone was seen only once. The genes are TRBV10-1 and TRBJ2-7, with D perhaps matching TRBD1 (6 bases). This CDR3 has 15 residues. Germline loops: CDR1 WNHNN, CDR2 SYGVQD (reference sequence). Trimming shortened V by 6 bases and J by 2 bases, and 17 bases separated the two germline ends. CDR3 residues: CASSSGQTRPYEQYF. The CDR3 nucleotides read TGCGCCAGCAGCAGCGGACAGACAAGGCCCTACGAGCAGTACTTC.

The count of this clone is one. The chain uses TRBV2 and TRBJ2-1; D perhaps matches TRBD2 (6 bases). The germline gives CDR1 SNHLY, CDR2 FYNNEI. CDR3 size: 15 residues. V was trimmed by 6 bases and J by 1 base, leaving 13 bases between them. The CDR3 sequence: CASRGLIKSYNEQFF. CDR3 DNA: TGTGCCAGCAGGGGACTCATAAAGTCCTACAATGAGCAGTTCTTC.

The chain combines TRBV21-1 with TRBJ2-3; the table assigns TRBD1, which was not confirmed against the DNA. TRBV21-1 is deemed a pseudogene. The CDR3 length is 15 residues. The CDR3 sequence: CASSKAGTATDTQYF. The CDR3 region has the DNA TGTGCCAGCAGCAAGGCCGGGACAGCCACAGATACGCAGTATTTT.

This clone occurred once. The chain is built from TRBV13 and TRBJ2-5; D is ambiguous. The CDR3 has 13 amino acids. Deletions cut 5 bases from V and 5 bases from J, with 12 bases between. Germline lookup yields CDR1 PRHDT and CDR2 FYEKMQ (reference sequence). CDR3 loop: CASSRYSGETQYF. In DNA form, the CDR3 reads TGTGCCAGCAGCAGGTACTCCGGGGAGACCCAGTACTTC.

The V and J genes are TRBV2 and TRBJ2-3; 11 bases match TRBD2. Germline V gene data show CDR1 as SNHLY and CDR2 as FYNNEI. With V trimmed by 2 bases and J by 6 bases, 13 bases remained unmatched. The CDR3 spans 18 residues. CDR3 nucleotide sequence: TGTGCCAGCAGTGAAACCCGCCTAGCGGGAGGTGGGGGCGATACGCAGTATTTT. As protein: CASSETRLAGGGGDTQYF.

CDR3 sequence reads: CASRDREGWNQPQHF. The CDR3 DNA is TGTGCCAGCCGGGACAGGGAAGGGTGGAATCAGCCCCAGCATTTT. V gene TRBV6-1 combines with J gene TRBJ1-5; TRBD1 agrees at 9 bases. The CDR3 has 15 amino acids. The V and J ends lost 8 bases and 4 bases, in that order; junction bases with no gene match: 9. CDR1 is MNHNS and CDR2 is SASEGT in the germline V gene.

The chain couples TRBV7-6 to TRBJ2-5; the match to TRBD2 covers 9 bases. The trim removed 8 bases at V and 4 bases at J, leaving 5 bases unmatched. The germline V gene encodes CDR1 SGHVS and CDR2 FNYEAQ. The length of the CDR3 is 13 residues. The CDR3 bases are TGTGCCAGCGGAGGGACTAGCAGAGAGACCCAGTACTTC. Translated: CASGGTSRETQYF. The full variable domain, rest sourced from reference TRBV7-6 and TRBJ2-5, is GAGVSQSPRYKVTKRGQDVALRCDPISGHVSLYWYRQALGQGPEFLTYFNYEAQQDKSGLPNDRFSAERPEGSISTLTIQRTEQRDSAMYRCASGGTSRETQYFGPGTRLLVL.